A few counts support the clone carrying this T cell receptor beta chain. What it recognizes is unknown. Trimming pared 3 bases from V and 0 bases from J, leaving 8 bases between. Germline-derived CDR1 and CDR2 are KGHSH and LQKENI. CDR3 length: 14 residues. This specimen belongs to a study of T cell responses to AZD1222 COVID-19 vaccine. Findings of the study overall: Nearly half of unique spike-specific TCRs reportedly avoided B.1.351 and B.1.1.7 mutated regions. Females made up more of the donors, who were largely white British, and clonal diversity may have come out too low. Dominant CD4 TCR responses targeted spike regions 160-218 and 743-854.

Using immunoSEQ multiplex PCR, the repertoire was profiled, and TCRdb retains in-frame clones only, with some absent. Among roughly 80,000 clones listed, more than 90% were seen once. The origin of this receptor is an adult in good health. The chain carries TRBV18 and TRBJ1-2, with a tentative D call TRBD1 (5 bases). The sample was peripheral blood, taken on day 0 of AZD1222 vaccination. Here the CDR3 reads CASSPGGANYGYTF. For the CDR3, the DNA is TGTGCCAGCTCACCTGGGGGGGCTAACTATGGCTACACCTTC.